A selection of T cell receptor beta chains follows, all from one sample in a study of cytomegalovirus exposure and HLA in healthy donors. Data came from immunoSEQ multiplex PCR; TCRdb stores just in-frame clones and leaves some out. This sample yields around 100,000 clones, of which about 9.4% are seen a single time; under 6.5% belongs to the top ten. Sample: PBMCs. The source of these receptors is a man aged 35-49 years in good health and CMV-seropositive. The CDR3 runs from the conserved cysteine through the conserved F or W. A D gene is named only where the DNA matches it firmly. The listing skips clone size in some rows; elsewhere it reads once, few, many or a size class.

J gene | V gene | D gene | clone size | CDR3 DNA | CDR3 protein
TRBJ1-5 | TRBV6-6 | TRBD1 | NA | TGTGCCAGCAGTTGGCGACAGGGTAGGGACCCCCAGCATTTT | CASSWRQGRDPQHF
TRBJ2-1 | TRBV7-9 | TRBD2 | NA | TGTGCCAGCAGCCGCGGGGGAGTAGCGGGAGAGGTCGGGGAGCAGTTCTTC | CASSRGGVAGEVGEQFF
TRBJ2-3 | TRBV29-1 | TRBD2 | NA | TGCAGCGTCCACCTAGCGGGATATCAAGATACGCAGTATTTT | CSVHLAGYQDTQYF
TRBJ2-1 | TRBV7-2 | TRBD2 | NA | TGTGCCAGCAGCTTAGGTGTGGGAGCGGGGAATGAGCAGTTCTTC | CASSLGVGAGNEQFF
TRBJ2-7 | TRBV7-9 | NA | many | TGTGCCAGCAGAGCGGGTTCCCCGCCCTACGAGCAGTACTTC | CASRAGSPPYEQYF
TRBJ2-1 | TRBV27 | NA | few | TGTGCCAGCAGTTTCCTGGCGGGTGGGTACAATGAGCAGTTCTTC | CASSFLAGGYNEQFF
TRBJ2-7 | TRBV6-1 | NA | NA | TGTGCCAGCAGTGAAGGGGCCGGGCAGTACTTC | CASSEGAGQYF
TRBJ2-7 | TRBV27 | NA | few | TGTGCCAGCAGCCTCTTTTGGACCCAGGGGCAGTACTTC | CASSLFWTQGQYF
TRBJ2-2 | TRBV5-1 | NA | few | TGCGCCAGCAGCTTATCTAGCCTCGGCGGGGAGCTGTTTTTT | CASSLSSLGGELFF
TRBJ1-2 | TRBV19 | NA | NA | TGTGCCAGTAGTATTAACAGGCTACCAAACTATGGCTACACCTTC | CASSINRLPNYGYTF
TRBJ2-5 | TRBV7-8 | NA | few | TGTGCCAGCAGCTTAGCGAGGACAGAGAACCAGTACTTC | CASSLARTENQYF
TRBJ2-5 | TRBV28 | TRBD1 | few | TGTGCCAGCAACGGACAGGGGAAGGCCCAAGAGACCCAGTACTTC | CASNGQGKAQETQYF
TRBJ2-7 | TRBV6-1 | NA | few | TGTGCCAGCAGTGAAGAACAGACACCTTCCTACGAGCAGTACTTC | CASSEEQTPSYEQYF
TRBJ2-7 | TRBV6-5 | NA | NA | TGTGCCAGCAGTTTCCCGGGGTGGTACAAGCAGTACTTC | CASSFPGWYKQYF
TRBJ2-3 | TRBV9 | NA | NA | TGTGCCAGCAGCCCCGGGGGCACAGATACGCAGTATTTT | CASSPGGTDTQYF
TRBJ1-4 | TRBV7-6 | TRBD1 | NA | TGTGCCAGCAGCTTAGCGGGATGGACAGGGGATGAAAAACTGTTTTTT | CASSLAGWTGDEKLFF
TRBJ2-3 | TRBV2 | NA | NA | TGTGCCAGCAGTGAAGCCCCGACTAGAATTGTGGGTACGCAGTATTTT | CASSEAPTRIVGTQYF
TRBJ2-1 | TRBV7-9 | NA | NA | TGTGCCAGCCAAAGGGGCAATGAGCAGTTCTTC | CASQRGNEQFF
TRBJ2-5 | TRBV5-1 | NA | NA | TGCGCCAGCAGACCCGACAGTTTAGAGACCCAGTACTTC | CASRPDSLETQYF
TRBJ2-2 | TRBV12-5 | NA | few | TGTGCTAGTGGTTTGCGGGGAGCGAACACCGGGGAGCTGTTTTTT | CASGLRGANTGELFF
TRBJ1-1 | TRBV7-9 | TRBD1 | NA | TGTGCCAGCAGAGGGACAGGGACAACTGAAGCTTTCTTT | CASRGTGTTEAFF
TRBJ1-2 | TRBV28 | TRBD1 | NA | TGTGCCAGCACCTTTATGGACAGGGAGGACGGCTACACCTTC | CASTFMDREDGYTF
TRBJ2-1 | TRBV9 | NA | few | TGTGCCAGCAGCGTAGATAGCGGTCCTTACAATGAGCAGTTCTTC | CASSVDSGPYNEQFF
TRBJ2-4 | TRBV27 | NA | NA | TGTGCCAGCAGTTTAGGCGGGCAGCGGACGAAAAACATTCAGTACTTC | CASSLGGQRTKNIQYF
TRBJ2-4 | TRBV18 | TRBD2 | NA | TGTGCCAGCTCACCTCCGAAAGGACTAGCGAAAAACATTCAGTACTTC | CASSPPKGLAKNIQYF
TRBJ2-5 | TRBV9 | NA | NA | TGTGCCAGCAGCGTCACGAAGGAGGAGACCCAGTACTTC | CASSVTKEETQYF
TRBJ2-5 | TRBV29-1 | NA | NA | TGCAGCGTTGGCCCTCGAGGGACCCAGTACTTC | CSVGPRGTQYF
TRBJ2-7 | TRBV7-9 | TRBD1 | NA | TGTGCCAGCAGCTGGGACAGCGCCTACGAGCAGTACTTC | CASSWDSAYEQYF
TRBJ1-2 | TRBV7-9 | NA | few | TGTGCCAGCAGCCCAGGGTCTGGCTACACCTTC | CASSPGSGYTF
TRBJ2-3 | TRBV7-9 | NA | NA | TGTGCCAGCAGCTTACAGTCCGCGGGCACAGATACGCAGTATTTT | CASSLQSAGTDTQYF
TRBJ2-7 | TRBV28 | TRBD2 | NA | TGTGCCAGCACCCTTCTAGCGGGAGGACCCTACGAGCAGTACTTC | CASTLLAGGPYEQYF
TRBJ2-2 | TRBV5-1 | TRBD2 | NA | TGCGCCAGCAGCCCGGCCGGGACTACCACCGGGGAGCTGTTTTTT | CASSPAGTTTGELFF
TRBJ2-1 | TRBV7-6 | NA | few | TGTGCCAGCAGCTTAGCGGGAGGTTACAATGAGCAGTTCTTC | CASSLAGGYNEQFF
TRBJ1-2 | TRBV5-1 | NA | NA | TGCGCCAGCAGCTTGGAGGGGTATAACTATGGCTACACCTTC | CASSLEGYNYGYTF
TRBJ1-3 | TRBV4-1 | NA | few | TGCGCCAGCAGCCAAGAAGGGACTGCTGGAAACACCATATATTTT | CASSQEGTAGNTIYF
TRBJ2-2 | TRBV30 | NA | NA | TGTGCCTGGAGTCCGGGACTTCCCACCGGGGAGCTGTTTTTT | CAWSPGLPTGELFF
TRBJ2-5 | TRBV15 | TRBD2 | many | TGTGCCACACGACTAGCGGAAAAAGAGACCCAGTACTTC | CATRLAEKETQYF
TRBJ1-5 | TRBV5-1 | TRBD1 | few | TGCGCCAGCAGTTTGATGACAGGGGATCAGCCCCAGCATTTT | CASSLMTGDQPQHF
TRBJ2-3 | TRBV15 | NA | few | TGTGCCACCAGCAGAGTCTCGACAGATACGCAGTATTTT | CATSRVSTDTQYF
TRBJ1-5 | TRBV7-9 | TRBD1 | few | TGTGCCAGCAGCTTGGGGACAGGGCATCAGCCCCAGCATTTT | CASSLGTGHQPQHF
TRBJ2-1 | TRBV7-9 | NA | NA | TGTGCCAGCAGTCTCGACACAGGACCGAACAATGAGCAGTTCTTC | CASSLDTGPNNEQFF
TRBJ2-1 | TRBV7-2 | TRBD2 | NA | TGTGCCAGCAGCTTAGGGCTAGCGGGAGACGAGCAGTTCTTC | CASSLGLAGDEQFF
TRBJ2-3 | TRBV5-6 | NA | few | TGTGCCAGCAGCTTGGTCCAGGGCTACACAGATACGCAGTATTTT | CASSLVQGYTDTQYF